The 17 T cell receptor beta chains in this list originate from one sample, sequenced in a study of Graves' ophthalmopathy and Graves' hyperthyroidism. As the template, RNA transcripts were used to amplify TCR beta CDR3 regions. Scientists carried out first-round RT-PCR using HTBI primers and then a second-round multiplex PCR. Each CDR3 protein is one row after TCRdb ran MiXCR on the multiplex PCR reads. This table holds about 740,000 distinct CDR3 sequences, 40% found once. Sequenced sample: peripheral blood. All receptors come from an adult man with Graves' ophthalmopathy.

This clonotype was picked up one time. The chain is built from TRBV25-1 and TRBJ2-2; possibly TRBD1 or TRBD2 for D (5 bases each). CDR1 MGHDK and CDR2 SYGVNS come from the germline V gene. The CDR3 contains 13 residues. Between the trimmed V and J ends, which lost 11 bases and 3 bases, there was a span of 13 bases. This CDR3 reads CAWRRGDTGELFF. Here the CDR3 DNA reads TGTGCCTGGAGAAGGGGAGACACCGGGGAGCTGTTTTTT.

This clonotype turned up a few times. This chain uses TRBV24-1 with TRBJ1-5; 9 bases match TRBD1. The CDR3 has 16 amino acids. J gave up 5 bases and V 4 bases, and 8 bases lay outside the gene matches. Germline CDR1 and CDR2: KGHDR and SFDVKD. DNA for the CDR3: TGTGCCACCAGTGACCCAGGGACAGGGTTGGATCAGCCCCAGCATTTT. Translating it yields CATSDPGTGLDQPQHF.

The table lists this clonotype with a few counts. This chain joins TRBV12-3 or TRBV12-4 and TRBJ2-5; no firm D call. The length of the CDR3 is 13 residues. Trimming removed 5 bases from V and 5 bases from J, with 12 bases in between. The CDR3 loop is CASSAADRETQYF. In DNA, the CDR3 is TGTGCCAGCAGTGCAGCAGATCGGGAGACCCAGTACTTC.

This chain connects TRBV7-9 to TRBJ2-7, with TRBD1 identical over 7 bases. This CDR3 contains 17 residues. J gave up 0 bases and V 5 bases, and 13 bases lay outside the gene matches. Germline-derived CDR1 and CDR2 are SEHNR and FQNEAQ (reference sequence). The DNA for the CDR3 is TGTGCCAGCAGCGGAAGGGGACAGTTAAACAGCTCCTACGAGCAGTACTTC. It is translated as CASSGRGQLNSSYEQYF.

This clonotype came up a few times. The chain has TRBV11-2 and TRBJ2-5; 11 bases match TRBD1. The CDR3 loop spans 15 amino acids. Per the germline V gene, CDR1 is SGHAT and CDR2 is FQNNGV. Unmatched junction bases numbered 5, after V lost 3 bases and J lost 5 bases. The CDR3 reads CASSFRTGGAETQYF. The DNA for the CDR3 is TGTGCCAGCAGCTTCCGGACAGGGGGCGCCGAGACCCAGTACTTC.

This chain's CDR3 is CASSLNGLNTGELFF. The CDR3 region has the DNA TGTGCCAGCAGCTTAAATGGGTTGAACACCGGGGAGCTGTTTTTT. The rearrangement joins TRBV7-9 to TRBJ2-2; no clear D gene. This CDR3 contains 15 residues. V lost 2 bases and J lost 1, with 8 bases in between. CDR1 is SEHNR and CDR2 is FQNEAQ in the germline V gene (reference sequence).

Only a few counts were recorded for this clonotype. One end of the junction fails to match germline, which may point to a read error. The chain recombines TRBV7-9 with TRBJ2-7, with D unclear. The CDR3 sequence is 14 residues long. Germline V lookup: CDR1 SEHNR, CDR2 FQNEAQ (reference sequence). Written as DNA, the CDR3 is TGTGCCAGCAGATTAGACATGGGCCATTACGAGCAGTACTTC. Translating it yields CASRLDMGHYEQYF.

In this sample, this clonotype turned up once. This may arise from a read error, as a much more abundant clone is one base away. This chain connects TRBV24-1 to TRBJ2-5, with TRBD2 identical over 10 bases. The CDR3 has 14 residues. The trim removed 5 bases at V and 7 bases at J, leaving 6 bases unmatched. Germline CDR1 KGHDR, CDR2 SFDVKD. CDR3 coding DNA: TGTGCCACCAGTGGGACTAGCGGAGGCGGGACCCAGTACTTC. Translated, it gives CATSGTSGGGTQYF.

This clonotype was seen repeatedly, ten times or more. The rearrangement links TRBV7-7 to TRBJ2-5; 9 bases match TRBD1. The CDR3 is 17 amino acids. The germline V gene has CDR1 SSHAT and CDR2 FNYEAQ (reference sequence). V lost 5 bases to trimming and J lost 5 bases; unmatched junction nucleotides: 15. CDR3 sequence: CASSPGQDRGRGETQYF. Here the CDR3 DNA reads TGTGCCAGCAGCCCCGGCCAGGACAGGGGTCGTGGGGAGACCCAGTACTTC.

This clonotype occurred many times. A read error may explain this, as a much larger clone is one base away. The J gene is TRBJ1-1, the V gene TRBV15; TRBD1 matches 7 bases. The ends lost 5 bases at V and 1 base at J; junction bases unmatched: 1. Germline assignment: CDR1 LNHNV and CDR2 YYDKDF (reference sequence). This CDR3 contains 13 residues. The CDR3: CATSRQGNTEAFF. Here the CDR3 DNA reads TGTGCCACCAGCCGACAGGGGAACACTGAAGCTTTCTTT.

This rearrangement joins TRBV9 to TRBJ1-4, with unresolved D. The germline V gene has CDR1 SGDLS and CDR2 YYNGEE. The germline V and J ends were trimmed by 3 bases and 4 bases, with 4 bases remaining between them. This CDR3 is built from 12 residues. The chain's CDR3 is CASSGVNEKLFF. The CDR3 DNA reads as TGTGCCAGCAGCGGCGTTAATGAAAAACTGTTTTTT.

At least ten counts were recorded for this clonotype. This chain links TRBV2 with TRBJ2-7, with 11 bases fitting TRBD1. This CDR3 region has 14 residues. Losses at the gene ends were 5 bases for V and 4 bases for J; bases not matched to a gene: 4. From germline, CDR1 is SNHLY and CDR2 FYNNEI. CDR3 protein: CASSSGQGGYEQYF. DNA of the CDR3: TGTGCCAGCAGTTCGGGACAGGGGGGATACGAGCAGTACTTC. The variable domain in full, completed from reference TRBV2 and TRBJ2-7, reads EPEVTQTPSHQVTQMGQEVILRCVPISNHLYFYWYRQILGQKVEFLVSFYNNEISEKSEIFDDQFSVERPDGSNFTLKIRSTKLEDSAMYFCASSSGQGGYEQYFGPGTRLTVT.

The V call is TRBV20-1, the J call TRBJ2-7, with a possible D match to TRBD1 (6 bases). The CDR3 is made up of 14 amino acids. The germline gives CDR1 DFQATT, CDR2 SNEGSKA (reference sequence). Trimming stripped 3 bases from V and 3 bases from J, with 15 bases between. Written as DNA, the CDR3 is TGCAGTGCTAGTGTCTGGGGGCGCGACTACGAGCAGTACTTC. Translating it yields CSASVWGRDYEQYF.

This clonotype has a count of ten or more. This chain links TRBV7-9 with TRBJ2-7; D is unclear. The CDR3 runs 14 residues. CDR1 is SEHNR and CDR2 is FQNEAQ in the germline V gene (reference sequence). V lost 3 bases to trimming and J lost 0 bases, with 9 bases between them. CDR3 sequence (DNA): TGTGCCAGCAGCTTCGTCGCAACCTCCTACGAGCAGTACTTC. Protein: CASSFVATSYEQYF.

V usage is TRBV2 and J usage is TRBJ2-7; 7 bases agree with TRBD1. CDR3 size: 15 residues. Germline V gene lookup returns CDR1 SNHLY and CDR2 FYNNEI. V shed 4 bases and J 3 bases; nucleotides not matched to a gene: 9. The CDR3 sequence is CASSGDRVEGYEQYF. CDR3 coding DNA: TGTGCCAGCAGTGGTGACAGGGTGGAAGGCTACGAGCAGTACTTC.

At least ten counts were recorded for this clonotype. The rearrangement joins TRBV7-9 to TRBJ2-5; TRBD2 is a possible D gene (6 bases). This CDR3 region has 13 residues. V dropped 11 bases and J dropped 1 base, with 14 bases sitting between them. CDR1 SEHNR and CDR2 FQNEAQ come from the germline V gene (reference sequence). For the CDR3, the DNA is TGTGCCGGTCAAAGGGACTTCCAAGAGACCCAGTACTTC. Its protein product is CAGQRDFQETQYF. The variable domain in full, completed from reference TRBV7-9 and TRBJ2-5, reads DTGVSQNPRHKITKRGQNVTFRCDPISEHNRLYWYRQTLGQGPEFLTYFQNEAQLEKSRLLSDRFSAERPKGSFSTLEIQRTEQGDSAMYLCAGQRDFQETQYFGPGTRLLVL.

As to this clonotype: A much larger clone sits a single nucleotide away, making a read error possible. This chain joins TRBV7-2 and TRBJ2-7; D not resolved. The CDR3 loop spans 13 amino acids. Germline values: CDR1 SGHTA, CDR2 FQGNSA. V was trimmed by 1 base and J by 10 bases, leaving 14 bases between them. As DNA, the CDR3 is TGTGCCAGCAGCTTAGGGCGGAAGCAAGTCCAGTACTTC. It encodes CASSLGRKQVQYF.